Given below is one T cell receptor (beta chain) in context. The repertoire was sequenced with immunoSEQ multiplex PCR; TCRdb's copy has only in-frame clones and lacks some. The sample carries approximately 73,000 clones, approximately 95% recorded once. The V segment lost 4 bases and the J segment 2 bases; nucleotides outside the gene matches: 6. Per germline, CDR1 SGHRS and CDR2 YFSETQ. The CDR3 loop spans 14 amino acids. This entry belongs to a study of technical replicates of blood from a handful of donors. The clonotype originates from a human donor in good health. Input material: T cells isolated from PBMCs. The chain has TRBV5-1 and TRBJ2-7; 7 nucleotides align to TRBD1. The CDR3 loop reads CASSPGTEAYEQYF. The CDR3 DNA reads TGCGCCAGCAGCCCCGGGACAGAGGCCTACGAGCAGTACTTC.